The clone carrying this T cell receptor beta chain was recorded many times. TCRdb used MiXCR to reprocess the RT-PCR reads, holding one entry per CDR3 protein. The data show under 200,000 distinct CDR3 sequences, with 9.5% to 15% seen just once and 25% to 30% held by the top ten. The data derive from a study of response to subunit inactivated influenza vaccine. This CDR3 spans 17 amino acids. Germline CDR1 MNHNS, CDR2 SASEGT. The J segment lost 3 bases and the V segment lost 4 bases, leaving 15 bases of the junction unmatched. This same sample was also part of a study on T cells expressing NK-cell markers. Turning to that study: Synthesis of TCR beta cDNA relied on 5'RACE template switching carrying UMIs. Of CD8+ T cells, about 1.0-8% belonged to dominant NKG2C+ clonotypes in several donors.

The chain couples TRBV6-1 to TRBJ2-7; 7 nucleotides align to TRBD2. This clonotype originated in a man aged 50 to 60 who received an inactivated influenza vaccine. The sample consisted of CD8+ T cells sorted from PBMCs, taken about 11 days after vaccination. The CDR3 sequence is CASSGLGPGLTFYEQYF. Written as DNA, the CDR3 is TGTGCCAGCAGTGGCCTTGGGCCGGGACTAACATTCTACGAGCAGTACTTC.